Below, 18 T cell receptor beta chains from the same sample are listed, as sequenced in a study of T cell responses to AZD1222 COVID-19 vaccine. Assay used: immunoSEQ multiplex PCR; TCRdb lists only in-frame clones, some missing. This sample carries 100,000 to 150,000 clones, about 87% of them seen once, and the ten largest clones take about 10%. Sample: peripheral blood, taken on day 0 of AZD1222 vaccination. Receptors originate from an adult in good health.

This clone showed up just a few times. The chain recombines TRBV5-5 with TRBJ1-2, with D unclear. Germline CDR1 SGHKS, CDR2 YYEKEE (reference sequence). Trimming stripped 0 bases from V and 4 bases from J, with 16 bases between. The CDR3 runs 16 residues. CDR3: CASSLEWTDEGYGYTF. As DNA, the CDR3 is TGTGCCAGCAGCTTGGAGTGGACCGATGAGGGCTATGGCTACACCTTC.

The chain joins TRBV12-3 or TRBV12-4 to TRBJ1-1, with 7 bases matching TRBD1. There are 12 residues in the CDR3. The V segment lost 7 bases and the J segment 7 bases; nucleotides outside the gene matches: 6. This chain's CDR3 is CASTPGQVEAFF. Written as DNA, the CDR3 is TGTGCCAGCACCCCCGGACAGGTTGAAGCTTTCTTT.

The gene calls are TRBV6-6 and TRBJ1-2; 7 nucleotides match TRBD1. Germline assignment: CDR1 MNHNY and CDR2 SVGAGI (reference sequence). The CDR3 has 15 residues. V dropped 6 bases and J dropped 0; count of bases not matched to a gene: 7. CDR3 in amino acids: CASSRDRASNYGYTF. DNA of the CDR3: TGTGCCAGCAGCCGAGACAGGGCGTCTAACTATGGCTACACCTTC.

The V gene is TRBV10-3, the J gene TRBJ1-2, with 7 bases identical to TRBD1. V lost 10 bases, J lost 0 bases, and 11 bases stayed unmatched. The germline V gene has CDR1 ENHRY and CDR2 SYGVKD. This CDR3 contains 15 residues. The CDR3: CATQTGPNANYGYTF. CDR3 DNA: TGTGCCACCCAGACAGGGCCGAACGCTAACTATGGCTACACCTTC.

CDR3 sequence: CASSLTSALTDTQYF. The DNA of the CDR3 is TGTGCCAGCAGCCTCACTAGCGCCCTCACAGATACGCAGTATTTT. The genes are TRBV7-9 and TRBJ2-3, with 7 bases matching TRBD2. The CDR3 consists of 15 residues. V shed 5 bases and J 2 bases; nucleotides not matched to a gene: 7. Germline CDR1 SEHNR, CDR2 FQNEAQ (reference sequence).

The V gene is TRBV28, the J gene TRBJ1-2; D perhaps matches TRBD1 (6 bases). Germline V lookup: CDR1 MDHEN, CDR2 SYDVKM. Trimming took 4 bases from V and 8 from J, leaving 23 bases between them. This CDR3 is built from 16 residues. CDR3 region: CASSWSRDTVVKGYTF. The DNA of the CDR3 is TGTGCCAGCAGTTGGAGCCGGGACACGGTTGTTAAGGGCTACACCTTC.

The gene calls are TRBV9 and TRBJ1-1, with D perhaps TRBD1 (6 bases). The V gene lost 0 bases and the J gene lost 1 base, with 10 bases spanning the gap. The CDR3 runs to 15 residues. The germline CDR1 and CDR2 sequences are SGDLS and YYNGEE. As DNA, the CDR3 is TGTGCCAGCAGCGTAGTGGGACATCCGAACACTGAAGCTTTCTTT. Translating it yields CASSVVGHPNTEAFF.

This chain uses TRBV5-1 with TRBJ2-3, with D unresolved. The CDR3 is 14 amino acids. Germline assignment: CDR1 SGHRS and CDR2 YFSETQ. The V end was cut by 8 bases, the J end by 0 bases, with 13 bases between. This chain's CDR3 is CASSRGVSTDTQYF. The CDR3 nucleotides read TGCGCCAGTTCTCGTGGGGTGAGCACAGATACGCAGTATTTT.

CDR3 sequence reads: CASSDWSYSNQPQHF. The CDR3, as DNA: TGTGCCAGCAGTGATTGGTCCTATAGCAATCAGCCCCAGCATTTT. The chain links TRBV6-1 to TRBJ1-5, with D hard to call. In germline, CDR1 is MNHNS, CDR2 SASEGT. V lost 3 bases and J lost 0, with 9 bases in between. The CDR3 extends over 15 amino acids.

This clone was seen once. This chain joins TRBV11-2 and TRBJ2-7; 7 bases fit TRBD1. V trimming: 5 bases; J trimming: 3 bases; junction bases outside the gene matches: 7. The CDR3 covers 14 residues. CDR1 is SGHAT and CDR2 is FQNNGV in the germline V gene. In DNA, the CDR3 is TGTGCCAGCAGCCTAGGGGCAGGGGGCTACGAGCAGTACTTC. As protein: CASSLGAGGYEQYF.

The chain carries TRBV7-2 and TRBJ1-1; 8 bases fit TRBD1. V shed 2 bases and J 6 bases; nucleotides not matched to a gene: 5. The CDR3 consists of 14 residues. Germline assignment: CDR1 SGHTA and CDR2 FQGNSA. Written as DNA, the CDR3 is TGTGCCAGCAGCTTAAGGAGGACAGGGCCTGAAGCTTTCTTT. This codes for CASSLRRTGPEAFF.

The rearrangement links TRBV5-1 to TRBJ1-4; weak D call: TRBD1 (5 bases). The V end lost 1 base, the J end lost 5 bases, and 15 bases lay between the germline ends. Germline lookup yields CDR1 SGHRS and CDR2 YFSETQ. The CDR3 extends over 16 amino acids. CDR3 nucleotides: TGCGCCAGCAGCTTGATGGAAGGGGTATCAAATGAAAAACTGTTTTTT. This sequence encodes CASSLMEGVSNEKLFF.

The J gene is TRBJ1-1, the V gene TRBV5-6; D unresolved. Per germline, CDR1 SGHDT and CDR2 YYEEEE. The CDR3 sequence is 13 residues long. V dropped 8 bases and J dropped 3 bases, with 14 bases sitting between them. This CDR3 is CASVTLGHTEAFF. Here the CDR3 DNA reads TGTGCCAGTGTGACCCTTGGGCACACTGAAGCTTTCTTT.

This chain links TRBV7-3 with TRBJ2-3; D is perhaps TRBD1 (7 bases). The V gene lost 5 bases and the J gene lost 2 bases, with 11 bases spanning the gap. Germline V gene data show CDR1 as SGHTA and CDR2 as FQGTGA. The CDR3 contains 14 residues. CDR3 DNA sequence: TGTGCCAGCAGCGCGGGACAGACCACAGATACGCAGTATTTT. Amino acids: CASSAGQTTDTQYF. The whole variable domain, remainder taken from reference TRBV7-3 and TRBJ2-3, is GAGVSQTPSNKVTEKGKYVELRCDPISGHTALYWYRQSLGQGPEFLIYFQGTGAADDSGLPNDRFFAVRPEGSVSTLKIQRTERGDSAVYLCASSAGQTTDTQYFGPGTRLTVL.

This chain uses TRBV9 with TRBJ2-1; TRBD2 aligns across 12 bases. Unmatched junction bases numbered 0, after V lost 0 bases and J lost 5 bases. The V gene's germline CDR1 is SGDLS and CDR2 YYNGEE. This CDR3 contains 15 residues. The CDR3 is CASSVGLAGDNEQFF. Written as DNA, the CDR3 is TGTGCCAGCAGCGTAGGACTAGCGGGGGACAATGAGCAGTTCTTC.

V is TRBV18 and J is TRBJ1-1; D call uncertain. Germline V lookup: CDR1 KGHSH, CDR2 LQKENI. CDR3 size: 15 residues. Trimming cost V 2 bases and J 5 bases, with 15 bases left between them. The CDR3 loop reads CASSPKGGGITEAFF. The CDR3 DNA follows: TGTGCCAGCTCACCAAAAGGAGGCGGGATTACTGAAGCTTTCTTT.

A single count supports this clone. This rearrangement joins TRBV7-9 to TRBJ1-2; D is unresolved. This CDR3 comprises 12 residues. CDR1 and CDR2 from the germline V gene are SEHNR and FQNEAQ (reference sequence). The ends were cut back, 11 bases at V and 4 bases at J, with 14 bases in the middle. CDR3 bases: TGTGCCTCCGGCGGGAACATCTATGGCTACACCTTC. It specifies CASGGNIYGYTF.

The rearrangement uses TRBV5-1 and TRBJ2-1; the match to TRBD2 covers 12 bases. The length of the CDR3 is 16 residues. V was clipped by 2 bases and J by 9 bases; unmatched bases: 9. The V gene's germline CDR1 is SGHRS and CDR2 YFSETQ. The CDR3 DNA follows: TGCGCCAGCAGCTTAAAGGGCCTAGCGGGGGGGCCTGAGCAGTTCTTC. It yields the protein CASSLKGLAGGPEQFF.